This T cell receptor beta chain was identified during a study of T cells after yellow fever vaccination. Trimming removed 2 bases from V and 5 bases from J, with 12 bases in between. The CDR3 runs 14 residues. Looked up from germline, CDR1 is PRHDT and CDR2 is FYEKMQ (reference sequence). From the 5' RACE reads, TCRdb called clonotypes with MiXCR, one entry per CDR3 protein. The data hold 300,000 to 400,000 distinct CDR3 sequences, with around 12% observed a single time. This clonotype was detected only a few times. This sequence originates from a man aged 18 to 35 who received the YFV17D yellow fever vaccine. Sequenced here: CD4+ T cells sorted from PBMCs, sampled 15 days after the yellow fever booster vaccination. This sequence joins TRBV13 and TRBJ2-5; tentatively, D is TRBD1 (5 bases). CDR3 DNA sequence: TGTGCCAGCAGCTTAAGGGGTACCGGGGAGACCCAGTACTTC. Its protein is CASSLRGTGETQYF.